The rows below give T cell receptor beta chains drawn from one sample of a study of blood T cell repertoires in COVID-19. Sequencing was performed with immunoSEQ multiplex PCR; in TCRdb, only in-frame clones are kept and a portion is missing. The sample lists more than 55,000 clones; around 84% were seen once. The sequenced sample consisted of peripheral blood. The receptors were sampled from a woman older than 75 with acute or convalescent COVID-19. Both conserved end residues are part of each CDR3. The order of the fields is J gene, V gene, D gene, clone size, CDR3 DNA, CDR3 protein. D genes are given only for firm matches. Clone size appears in some rows only: once, few, many, or a class for an expanded clone.

TRBJ2-3	TRBV10-1	TRBD2	.	TGCGCCAGCAGCCAGGGAGGGACAGATACGCAGTATTTT	CASSQGGTDTQYF
TRBJ2-1	TRBV6-2/TRBV6-3	TRBD2	.	TGTGCCAGCAGTCTATCGGGGGGGCCCTACAATGAGCAGTTCTTC	CASSLSGGPYNEQFF
TRBJ2-2	TRBV5-1	.	.	TGCGCCAGCAGTCTACGCCAGGAAATTGGGGAGCTGTTTTTT	CASSLRQEIGELFF
TRBJ2-2	TRBV15	.	few	TGTGCCACCAGCAACCGAGGACGGGAAAGGGCCGGGGAGCTGTTTTTT	CATSNRGRERAGELFF
TRBJ2-3	TRBV5-1	TRBD2	.	TGCGCCAGCAGCCAAAGCGGGGGGGCGCGAGGCACAGATACGCAGTATTTT	CASSQSGGARGTDTQYF
TRBJ2-1	TRBV19	TRBD1	.	TGTGCCAGTACCCCGAGGACAGGGCCGTACAATGAGCAGTTCTTC	CASTPRTGPYNEQFF
TRBJ2-1	TRBV2	TRBD2	.	TGTGCCAGCCTGGGACTAGCCCCTCGGTTCCCTGAGCAGTTCTTC	CASLGLAPRFPEQFF
TRBJ2-7	TRBV18	.	.	TGTGCCAGCTCACCAGACAGAGACTACGAGCAGTACTTC	CASSPDRDYEQYF
TRBJ1-5	TRBV6-5	.	.	TGTGCCAGCAGTTACGACAGAAAGCCTAATCAGCCCCAGCATTTT	CASSYDRKPNQPQHF
TRBJ2-3	TRBV5-1	.	.	TGCGCCAGCAGCCCCCGATTTACAAGCGGAGAGATCACAGATACGCAGTATTTT	CASSPRFTSGEITDTQYF
TRBJ1-2	TRBV5-1	TRBD1	.	TGCGCCAGCAGCCCGGGACAGGGTAGGATTAACTATGGCTACACCTTC	CASSPGQGRINYGYTF
TRBJ1-2	TRBV6-5	.	.	TGTGCCAGCAGTTACGCGGCAGCCCGCTATGGCTACACCTTC	CASSYAAARYGYTF
TRBJ2-4	TRBV10-3	.	.	TGTGCCATCAGTGAGGTCAACGGGGGAAACATTCAGTACTTC	CAISEVNGGNIQYF
TRBJ1-3	TRBV14	.	.	TGTGCCAGCAGCCAAGATTTGGGGGCCAGAGGAAACACCATATATTTT	CASSQDLGARGNTIYF
TRBJ1-1	TRBV4-1	.	.	TGCGCCAGCAGCCAAGTTATGGCACAGGGTACTGAAGCTTTCTTT	CASSQVMAQGTEAFF
TRBJ2-3	TRBV23-1	TRBD2	.	TGCGCCAGCAGTCAATCACCGCTACTAGGGCGGGGGACAGATACGCAGTATTTT	CASSQSPLLGRGTDTQYF
TRBJ1-4	TRBV25-1	TRBD1	once	TGTGCCAGCAGTGGCTGGACAGGGGTAAGGGATGAAAAACTGTTTTTT	CASSGWTGVRDEKLFF
TRBJ1-2	TRBV6-2/TRBV6-3	TRBD1	.	TGTGCCAGCAGTTACTCCGGGACAGGGTATAGTGGCTACACCTTC	CASSYSGTGYSGYTF
TRBJ1-2	TRBV6-5	TRBD1	few	TGTGCCAGCAGTTACTCGTCGACAGGGGGAGACTATGGCTACACCTTC	CASSYSSTGGDYGYTF
TRBJ1-1	TRBV6-5	.	.	TGTGCCAGCAGACAGACTTACCGGGACATGTCGGCTTTCTTT	CASRQTYRDMSAFF
TRBJ2-7	TRBV19	TRBD1	.	TGTGCCAGTAGTATAAACATCGAGACAGGGGGCAATGCGCAGTACTTC	CASSINIETGGNAQYF